Below are 23 T cell receptor beta chains sequenced from a single sample in a study of T cell responses to AZD1222 COVID-19 vaccine. Using immunoSEQ multiplex PCR, the repertoire was profiled, and TCRdb retains in-frame clones only, with some absent. Here the sample spans roughly 93,000 clones, about nine tenths being singletons. Here the sequenced sample was peripheral blood, taken on day 0 of AZD1222 vaccination. Receptors originate from an adult in good health.

V and J are TRBV3-1 (or the pseudogene TRBV3-2) and TRBJ1-1; no clear D. The germline V gene has CDR1 LGHDT and CDR2 YNNKEL (reference sequence). The ends were cut back, 6 bases at V and 3 bases at J, with 11 bases in the middle. The CDR3 runs to 13 residues. CDR3 bases: TGTGCCAGCAGTTATGAGGGAGACACTGAAGCTTTCTTT. It codes for CASSYEGDTEAFF.

The CDR3, as DNA: TGTGCCAGCAGTGAAACCGGCAGGGACAATCAGCCCCAGCATTTT. Its protein product is CASSETGRDNQPQHF. This chain uses TRBV2 with TRBJ1-5, with a tentative D call TRBD1 (5 bases). The V end was cut by 2 bases, the J end by 3 bases, with 11 bases between. This CDR3 spans 15 amino acids. CDR1 is SNHLY, CDR2 FYNNEI, per germline. The full variable domain, with the rest looked up from reference TRBV2 and TRBJ1-5, is EPEVTQTPSHQVTQMGQEVILRCVPISNHLYFYWYRQILGQKVEFLVSFYNNEISEKSEIFDDQFSVERPDGSNFTLKIRSTKLEDSAMYFCASSETGRDNQPQHFGDGTRLSIL.

This chain joins TRBV28 and TRBJ1-2, with 8 bases aligning to TRBD1. This CDR3 has 15 residues. Germline CDR1 is MDHEN and CDR2 is SYDVKM. Trimming removed 2 bases from V and 8 bases from J; junction bases left unmatched: 10. The CDR3 nucleotides are TGTGCCAGCAGTTTACCCGCGGACAGGGCATACGGCTACACCTTC. This encodes CASSLPADRAYGYTF.

The chain uses TRBV30 and TRBJ1-3; possible D gene TRBD1, 5 bases. This CDR3 is 13 amino acids long. In germline, CDR1 is GTSNPN, CDR2 SVGIG (reference sequence). Trimming took 2 bases from V and 1 from J, leaving 6 bases between them. The CDR3 spells CAWSRTSGNTIYF. The CDR3 coding sequence is TGTGCCTGGAGTCGGACATCTGGAAACACCATATATTTT. Complete variable domain (other parts from reference TRBV30 and TRBJ1-3): SQTIHQWPATLVQPVGSPLSLECTVEGTSNPNLYWYRQAAGRGLQLLFYSVGIGQISSEVPQNLSASRPQDRQFILSSKKLLLSDSGFYLCAWSRTSGNTIYFGEGSWLTVV.

V gene TRBV15 combines with J gene TRBJ2-6, with 7 positions matching TRBD1. This CDR3 spans 15 amino acids. The germline V gene has CDR1 LNHNV and CDR2 YYDKDF (reference sequence). With 3 bases clipped from V and 2 bases from J, the junction kept 1 base outside the gene matches. The CDR3 nucleotides read TGTGCCACCAGCAGGACAGGGACTGGGGCCAACGTCCTGACTTTC. As protein: CATSRTGTGANVLTF.

This clone was recorded only once. The V and J genes are TRBV28 and TRBJ2-3, with a possible D match to TRBD2 (5 bases). The germline gives CDR1 MDHEN, CDR2 SYDVKM. V dropped 3 bases and J dropped 0 bases, with 10 bases sitting between them. The CDR3 loop spans 15 amino acids. The CDR3, as DNA: TGTGCCAGCAGTTTGCGGCGGACTAGCACAGATACGCAGTATTTT. Its protein is CASSLRRTSTDTQYF.

DNA for the CDR3: TGCGCCAGCAGCGATTATACGGGGCGAACCGGGGAGCTGTTTTTT. It specifies CASSDYTGRTGELFF. The gene calls are TRBV4-1 and TRBJ2-2; the D call may be TRBD1 or TRBD2 (5 bases each). The CDR3 contains 15 residues. The V gene lost 5 bases and the J gene lost 5 bases, with 15 bases spanning the gap. Germline values: CDR1 MGHRA, CDR2 YSYEKL.

This chain uses TRBV5-1 with TRBJ2-3, with D possibly matching TRBD1 (5 bases). The V gene's germline CDR1 is SGHRS and CDR2 YFSETQ. Trimming removed 5 bases at V and 2 bases at J, with 9 bases between. This CDR3 has 13 residues. The CDR3 sequence: CASRRGYTDTQYF. DNA of the CDR3: TGCGCCAGCAGAAGGGGTTACACAGATACGCAGTATTTT.

The V gene is TRBV19, the J gene TRBJ1-1; D remains unclear. CDR1 LNHDA and CDR2 SQIVND come from the germline V gene (reference sequence). Deletions cut 0 bases from V and 1 base from J, with 6 bases between. The CDR3 contains 14 residues. The CDR3 sequence: CASSIDSENTEAFF. CDR3 sequence (DNA): TGTGCCAGTAGTATAGATTCAGAGAACACTGAAGCTTTCTTT.

This clone showed up just once. The rearrangement joins TRBV7-6 to TRBJ2-5; D assignment may be TRBD1 or TRBD2 (5 bases each). V lost 3 bases to trimming and J lost 1 base, with 12 bases between them. The CDR3 totals 15 residues. Looked up from germline, CDR1 is SGHVS and CDR2 is FNYEAQ. The CDR3 sequence: CASSFTGRGQETQYF. CDR3 nucleotides: TGTGCCAGCAGCTTTACGGGACGGGGCCAAGAGACCCAGTACTTC.

The chain has TRBV28 and TRBJ1-5; D remains ambiguous. This CDR3 region has 14 residues. Trimming left V 5 bases short and J 2 bases short, with 10 bases between. Per germline, CDR1 MDHEN and CDR2 SYDVKM. This CDR3 reads CASSPVLGNQPQHF. The CDR3 nucleotides are TGTGCCAGCAGTCCCGTATTGGGCAATCAGCCCCAGCATTTT. The full variable domain, rest sourced from reference TRBV28 and TRBJ1-5, is DVKVTQSSRYLVKRTGEKVFLECVQDMDHENMFWYRQDPGLGLRLIYFSYDVKMKEKGDIPEGYSVSREKKERFSLILESASTNQTSMYLCASSPVLGNQPQHFGDGTRLSIL.

V is TRBV19 and J is TRBJ1-2; D might be TRBD1 (6 bases). V was shortened by 5 bases and J by 0 bases, with 16 bases between the two germline ends. Germline-derived CDR1 and CDR2 are LNHDA and SQIVND (reference sequence). The CDR3 runs to 16 residues. The CDR3 is CASSHRTGLTNYGYTF. In DNA form, the CDR3 reads TGTGCCAGTAGTCATCGCACAGGGCTAACTAACTATGGCTACACCTTC.

This chain links TRBV15 with TRBJ1-2; D is possibly TRBD1 (5 bases). Trimming cost V 0 bases and J 2 bases, with 10 bases left between them. This CDR3 is built from 15 residues. The germline V gene encodes CDR1 LNHNV and CDR2 YYDKDF (reference sequence). The CDR3 region has the DNA TGTGCCACCAGCAGAGACAGGGTGCCGAACTATGGCTACACCTTC. Translation: CATSRDRVPNYGYTF.

V is TRBV27 and J is TRBJ1-4; the match to TRBD1 covers 9 bases. The germline gives CDR1 MNHEY, CDR2 SMNVEV (reference sequence). This CDR3 has 16 amino acids. The junction had 8 bases not matched to a gene; V was cut back by 4 bases and J by 5 bases. The DNA of the CDR3 is TGTGCCAGCAGTTCGATTACAGGGGGCTGGAATGAAAAACTGTTTTTT. It encodes CASSSITGGWNEKLFF.

The chain recombines TRBV3-1 (or the pseudogene TRBV3-2) with TRBJ2-5, with D possibly TRBD1 on 7 matching bases. The CDR3 is 15 amino acids. Germline CDR1 reads LGHDT; CDR2 reads YNNKEL (reference sequence). V was pared by 4 bases and J by 5 bases, with 17 bases between. The chain's CDR3 is CASSRRRGDVETQYF. CDR3 in DNA: TGTGCCAGCAGCCGCCGCAGGGGGGATGTGGAGACCCAGTACTTC.

The V and J genes are TRBV2 and TRBJ1-3, with D hard to call. There are 15 residues in the CDR3. Germline CDR1 SNHLY, CDR2 FYNNEI. V was pared by 7 bases and J by 0 bases, with 13 bases between. CDR3 DNA: TGTGCCAGCAATCCAATTCGTAGCTCTGGAAACACCATATATTTT. This translates into CASNPIRSSGNTIYF.

This chain joins TRBV19 and TRBJ2-4; D ambiguous. Germline CDR1 is LNHDA and CDR2 is SQIVND (reference sequence). The CDR3 contains 14 residues. Between the trimmed V and J ends, which lost 4 bases and 8 bases, there was a span of 15 bases. The CDR3, as DNA: TGTGCCAGTAGTAAAATGGCCCGAAGAGACATTCAGTACTTC. Its protein product is CASSKMARRDIQYF.

The chain employs TRBV19 and TRBJ1-1; a weak D match, TRBD1 (5 bases). Trimming shortened V by 6 bases and J by 7 bases, and 15 bases separated the two germline ends. This CDR3 has 13 residues. Germline V gene lookup returns CDR1 LNHDA and CDR2 SQIVND (reference sequence). CDR3 amino acids: CASSLGQGSEAFF. The CDR3 bases are TGTGCCAGTAGCCTCGGGCAGGGCAGTGAAGCTTTCTTT.

CDR3 coding DNA: TGTGCCTGGAGTGTAAGCAGGGTCAACGAGCAGTACTTC. Translated: CAWSVSRVNEQYF. The chain employs TRBV30 and TRBJ2-7, with a weak D call TRBD1 (5 bases). The CDR3 consists of 13 residues. CDR1 and CDR2 from the germline V gene are GTSNPN and SVGIG (reference sequence). V lost 0 bases and J 5 bases, leaving 11 bases between the germline ends.

This chain connects TRBV4-1 to TRBJ1-2, with D possibly being TRBD1 (5 bases). Germline-derived CDR1 and CDR2 are MGHRA and YSYEKL. This CDR3 comprises 16 residues. With 5 bases removed from V and 5 bases from J, the gap between germline ends came to 21 bases. CDR3 nucleotides: TGCGCCAGCAGCGAAGGACAATTTCCCGCCAGATATGGCTACACCTTC. Translation: CASSEGQFPARYGYTF.

The CDR3 sequence: CASSLVGIDTEAFF. The CDR3 DNA follows: TGTGCCAGCAGCTTAGTGGGGATCGACACTGAAGCTTTCTTT. The V gene is TRBV7-9, the J gene TRBJ1-1, with D unclear. CDR3 size: 14 residues. Trimming shortened V by 1 base and J by 3 bases, and 9 bases separated the two germline ends. Germline loops: CDR1 SEHNR, CDR2 FQNEAQ (reference sequence). The full variable domain, in which reference TRBV7-9 and TRBJ1-1 provide the parts outside the CDR3, is DTGVSQNPRHKITKRGQNVTFRCDPISEHNRLYWYRQTLGQGPEFLTYFQNEAQLEKSRLLSDRFSAERPKGSFSTLEIQRTEQGDSAMYLCASSLVGIDTEAFFGQGTRLTVV.

The gene calls are TRBV9 and TRBJ1-1, with a weak D call TRBD1 (6 bases). This CDR3 has 14 amino acids. The germline V and J ends were trimmed by 0 bases and 3 bases, with 9 bases remaining between them. Germline V gene lookup returns CDR1 SGDLS and CDR2 YYNGEE. The DNA for the CDR3 is TGTGCCAGCAGCGTAGTAGGGGGATACACTGAAGCTTTCTTT. This gives the protein CASSVVGGYTEAFF.

The chain links TRBV7-8 to TRBJ1-6; D unresolved. Trimming removed 1 base from V and 0 bases from J, with 10 bases in between. The germline CDR1 and CDR2 sequences are SGHVS and FQNEAQ. CDR3 size: 17 residues. The CDR3 protein is CASSLGHLSSYNSPLHF. In nucleotides, the CDR3 is TGTGCCAGCAGCTTAGGGCACCTGAGCTCCTATAATTCACCCCTCCACTTT. Based on the CDR3 plus reference TRBV7-8 and TRBJ1-6, the full variable domain is GAGVSQSPRYKVAKRGQDVALRCDPISGHVSLFWYQQALGQGPEFLTYFQNEAQLDKSGLPSDRFFAERPEGSVSTLKIQRTQQEDSAVYLCASSLGHLSSYNSPLHFGNGTRLTVT.